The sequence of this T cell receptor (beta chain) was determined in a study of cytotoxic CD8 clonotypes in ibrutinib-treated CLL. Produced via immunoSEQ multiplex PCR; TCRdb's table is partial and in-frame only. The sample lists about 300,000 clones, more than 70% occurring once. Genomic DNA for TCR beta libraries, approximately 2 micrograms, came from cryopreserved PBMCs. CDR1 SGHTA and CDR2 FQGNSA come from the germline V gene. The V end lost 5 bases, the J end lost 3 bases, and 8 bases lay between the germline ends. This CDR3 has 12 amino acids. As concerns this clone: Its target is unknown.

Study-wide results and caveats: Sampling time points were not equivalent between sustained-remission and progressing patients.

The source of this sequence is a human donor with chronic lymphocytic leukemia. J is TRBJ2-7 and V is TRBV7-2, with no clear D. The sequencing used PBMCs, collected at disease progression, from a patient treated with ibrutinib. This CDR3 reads CASSRYNYEQYF. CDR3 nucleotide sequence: TGTGCCAGCAGCCGCTACAACTACGAGCAGTACTTC.